The 25 T cell receptor beta chains presented below share a single source sample, sequenced in a study of blood T cell repertoires in COVID-19. Sequencing used immunoSEQ multiplex PCR; TCRdb keeps in-frame clones, though not all of them. The repertoire has approximately 300,000 clones, roughly 87% of them found once; the top ten carry under 6.5%. Sequenced material: PBMCs or T cells enriched from blood (not recorded which). These TCRs come from a woman in her twenties or thirties who had recovered from COVID-19.

The J gene is TRBJ1-1, the V gene TRBV9; 7 nucleotides align to TRBD1. The CDR3 covers 16 residues. From germline, CDR1 is SGDLS and CDR2 YYNGEE. V lost 4 bases and J lost 6; bases outside the gene matches: 15. The CDR3 DNA sequence: TGTGCCAGCAGCCAAGGGGGCGCGGGTAGATTTGCTGAAGCTTTCTTT. Translated: CASSQGGAGRFAEAFF.

The J gene is TRBJ2-3, the V gene TRBV2; maybe TRBD2 (5 bases). This CDR3 region has 17 residues. Looked up from germline, CDR1 is SNHLY and CDR2 is FYNNEI. V lost 6 bases and J lost 1, with 20 bases in between. The CDR3 nucleotides read TGTGCCAGCAGCCTACAAACTAGTGGAGGTGGCACAGATACGCAGTATTTT. Protein sequence: CASSLQTSGGGTDTQYF.

The V call is TRBV5-1, the J call TRBJ1-6, with TRBD1 identical over 9 bases. The CDR3 is 14 residues long. Trimming removed 4 bases from V and 8 bases from J; junction bases left unmatched: 4. Looked up from germline, CDR1 is SGHRS and CDR2 is YFSETQ. The CDR3 DNA reads TGCGCCAGCAGCAACCGGGACAGGGATTCACCCCTCCACTTT. Translation gives CASSNRDRDSPLHF.

V is TRBV2 and J is TRBJ1-4, with a possible D match to TRBD1 (6 bases). CDR1 SNHLY and CDR2 FYNNEI come from the germline V gene. The length of the CDR3 is 14 residues. Trimming left V 6 bases short and J 4 bases short, with 12 bases between. As DNA, the CDR3 is TGTGCCAGCAGAAACAGGGTTGGTAATGAAAAACTGTTTTTT. Translating it yields CASRNRVGNEKLFF.

The rearrangement uses TRBV5-1 and TRBJ2-5, with 8 bases aligning to TRBD1. With V trimmed by 4 bases and J by 5 bases, 4 bases remained unmatched. The germline V gene encodes CDR1 SGHRS and CDR2 YFSETQ. The CDR3 extends over 13 amino acids. CDR3 sequence reads: CASSRGQAETQYF. The CDR3 DNA sequence: TGCGCCAGCAGCCGGGGACAGGCGGAGACCCAGTACTTC.

V gene TRBV11-2 combines with J gene TRBJ1-1, with D hard to call. The CDR3 totals 16 residues. Germline CDR1 and CDR2: SGHAT and FQNNGV. The V end lost 1 base, the J end lost 1 base, and 13 bases lay between the germline ends. CDR3 in DNA: TGTGCCAGCAGCTTAGTCTCCGGTCCTTCGAACACTGAAGCTTTCTTT. This codes for CASSLVSGPSNTEAFF. The variable domain in full, with the rest retrieved from reference TRBV11-2 and TRBJ1-1, is EAGVAQSPRYKIIEKRQSVAFWCNPISGHATLYWYQQILGQGPKLLIQFQNNGVVDDSQLPKDRFSAERLKGVDSTLKIQPAKLEDSAVYLCASSLVSGPSNTEAFFGQGTRLTVV.

The chain joins TRBV6-5 to TRBJ1-6; D is uncertain. CDR1 is MNHEY, CDR2 SVGAGI, per germline. The CDR3 runs to 14 residues. Trimming removed 6 bases at V and 5 bases at J, with 11 bases between. CDR3 residues: CASRRRADNSPLHF. The CDR3 region has the DNA TGTGCCAGCAGAAGGAGGGCTGATAATTCACCCCTCCACTTT.

The rearrangement uses TRBV15 and TRBJ2-3; 7 bases match TRBD2. The V gene's germline CDR1 is LNHNV and CDR2 YYDKDF (reference sequence). The CDR3 sequence is 16 residues long. V was clipped by 5 bases and J by 3 bases; unmatched bases: 11. The CDR3, as DNA: TGTGCCACCAGCTCCCGGGGGGTTCAGTGGACAGATACGCAGTATTTT. This sequence encodes CATSSRGVQWTDTQYF.

This chain joins TRBV6-5 and TRBJ1-2; D possibly corresponds to TRBD1 (5 bases). There are 12 residues in the CDR3. From germline, CDR1 is MNHEY and CDR2 SVGAGI. The CDR3 nucleotides read TGTGCAAACGGGGGGGATAACTATGGCTACACCTTC. Translating it yields CANGGDNYGYTF.

The chain combines TRBV19 with TRBJ1-2; D unclear. CDR3 length: 12 amino acids. Germline CDR1 LNHDA, CDR2 SQIVND (reference sequence). V was cut by 7 bases and J by 8 bases, with 14 bases left in between. For the CDR3, the DNA is TGTGCCAGTAAGAACGGGAACTCAGGCTACACCTTC. This gives the protein CASKNGNSGYTF.

The chain joins TRBV7-2 to TRBJ1-2; TRBD1 is a possible D gene (6 bases). The V gene's germline CDR1 is SGHTA and CDR2 FQGNSA. This CDR3 has 15 residues. Trimming left V 2 bases short and J 5 bases short, with 15 bases between. CDR3 nucleotides: TGTGCCAGCAGCTTAAGGACCCAGGGGATTTATGGCTACACCTTC. It specifies CASSLRTQGIYGYTF.

The chain recombines TRBV2 with TRBJ1-5, with D unresolved. The ends were cut back, 4 bases at V and 4 bases at J, with 11 bases in the middle. The V gene's germline CDR1 is SNHLY and CDR2 FYNNEI. The CDR3 is 14 residues long. The DNA of the CDR3 is TGTGCCAGCAGTGTTTTCGGGAAAAATCAGCCCCAGCATTTT. Its translation is CASSVFGKNQPQHF.

The gene calls are TRBV9 and TRBJ1-4; D might be TRBD1 (5 bases). CDR1 is SGDLS and CDR2 is YYNGEE in the germline V gene. V was shortened by 4 bases and J by 0 bases, with 13 bases between the two germline ends. The CDR3 totals 16 residues. In nucleotides, the CDR3 is TGTGCCAGCAGCCCCGTGGGGGGGGCAACTAATGAAAAACTGTTTTTT. It codes for CASSPVGGATNEKLFF.

The CDR3 loop is CASSAPGQGRDTQYF. The DNA for the CDR3 is TGTGCCAGCAGCGCCCCGGGACAGGGAAGAGATACGCAGTATTTT. V gene TRBV28 combines with J gene TRBJ2-3; 9 nucleotides agree with TRBD1. Germline assignment: CDR1 MDHEN and CDR2 SYDVKM. The CDR3 extends over 15 amino acids. J lost 5 bases, V lost 6 bases, and 9 bases had no gene match.

The chain recombines TRBV5-1 with TRBJ2-1; D ambiguous. Germline CDR1 and CDR2: SGHRS and YFSETQ. This CDR3 region has 14 residues. V was shortened by 4 bases and J by 7 bases, with 15 bases between the two germline ends. CDR3: CASSPIPTGNEQFF. CDR3 in DNA: TGCGCCAGCAGCCCAATCCCGACTGGTAATGAGCAGTTCTTC.

This chain joins TRBV4-3 and TRBJ2-7; D possibly corresponds to TRBD2 (6 bases). Looked up from germline, CDR1 is LGHNA and CDR2 is YSLEER. The CDR3 is 16 amino acids. V lost 2 bases and J lost 0, with 14 bases in between. The CDR3 loop reads CASSQTRGLNSYEQYF. In DNA, the CDR3 is TGCGCCAGCAGCCAAACACGGGGACTCAACTCCTACGAGCAGTACTTC.

The rearrangement uses TRBV29-1 and TRBJ1-1, with 8 nucleotides matching TRBD1. Trimming cost V 6 bases and J 1 base; bases outside gene matches: 7. CDR1 is SQVTM, CDR2 ANQGSEA, per germline. This CDR3 is 14 amino acids long. CDR3 bases: TGCAGCGTACATCGACAGGGGCCGAACACTGAAGCTTTCTTT. Encoded protein: CSVHRQGPNTEAFF.

This chain uses TRBV5-4 with TRBJ1-1; the D gene is possibly TRBD1 (6 bases). Trimming pared 0 bases from V and 6 bases from J, leaving 12 bases between. Germline CDR1 and CDR2: SGHNT and YYREEE (reference sequence). The CDR3 length is 14 residues. The CDR3: CASSLDPGVAEAFF. In DNA form, the CDR3 reads TGTGCCAGCAGCTTGGATCCAGGGGTGGCTGAAGCTTTCTTT.

This chain connects TRBV2 to TRBJ1-5, with TRBD1 as a possible D gene (6 bases). CDR1 and CDR2 (germline): SNHLY, FYNNEI. The CDR3 runs to 13 residues. The ends were cut back, 7 bases at V and 9 bases at J, with 16 bases in the middle. The CDR3 DNA follows: TGTGCCAGCACTAGAGTAGTAGGGGGGCCCCAGCATTTT. Translation: CASTRVVGGPQHF. The full variable domain, in which reference TRBV2 and TRBJ1-5 provide the parts outside the CDR3, is EPEVTQTPSHQVTQMGQEVILRCVPISNHLYFYWYRQILGQKVEFLVSFYNNEISEKSEIFDDQFSVERPDGSNFTLKIRSTKLEDSAMYFCASTRVVGGPQHFGDGTRLSIL.

The rearrangement links TRBV19 to TRBJ1-2; D is unclear. The V end was cut by 3 bases, the J end by 4 bases, with 9 bases between. The CDR3 has 13 amino acids. CDR1 LNHDA and CDR2 SQIVND come from the germline V gene (reference sequence). The CDR3 loop reads CASSIQNTYGYTF. The DNA of the CDR3 is TGTGCCAGTAGTATCCAGAACACCTATGGCTACACCTTC.

This clone appeared a single time. The rearrangement uses TRBV5-8 and TRBJ1-2; 11 bases fit TRBD1. The CDR3 covers 14 residues. The germline V gene encodes CDR1 SGHTS and CDR2 YDEGEE. The V and J ends lost 4 bases and 8 bases, in that order; junction bases with no gene match: 7. The CDR3 loop reads CASSLGQGVRGYTF. In DNA, the CDR3 is TGTGCCAGCAGCCTGGGACAGGGGGTCAGGGGCTACACCTTC.

This clone has only a few counts. The chain carries TRBV5-8 and TRBJ1-1, with D possibly TRBD1 on 6 matching bases. Trimming took 5 bases from V and 2 from J, leaving 16 bases between them. The CDR3 contains 15 residues. Germline CDR1 and CDR2: SGHTS and YDEGEE. CDR3 nucleotides: TGTGCCAGCAGTAGACCAGGGGCTTCCAACACTGAAGCTTTCTTT. It specifies CASSRPGASNTEAFF.

The chain links TRBV14 to TRBJ1-2; 8 nucleotides align to TRBD1. V lost 0 bases to trimming and J lost 2 bases; unmatched junction nucleotides: 5. The CDR3 runs 16 residues. Germline CDR1 is SGHDN and CDR2 is FVKESK. The CDR3 loop reads CASSQDRYRGNYGYTF. Here the CDR3 DNA reads TGTGCCAGCAGCCAAGATCGCTACAGGGGGAACTATGGCTACACCTTC.

V is TRBV27 and J is TRBJ2-1, with D possibly TRBD1 on 6 matching bases. Trimming removed 2 bases at V and 4 bases at J, with 9 bases between. The germline V gene has CDR1 MNHEY and CDR2 SMNVEV (reference sequence). CDR3 size: 14 residues. CDR3: CASSLVGQYNEQFF. The CDR3 region has the DNA TGTGCCAGCAGTTTAGTCGGACAGTACAATGAGCAGTTCTTC.

The chain carries TRBV4-3 and TRBJ1-1; D might be TRBD1 (6 bases). The CDR3 contains 13 residues. Trimming stripped 3 bases from V and 7 bases from J, with 12 bases between. The germline V gene encodes CDR1 LGHNA and CDR2 YSLEER. CDR3 sequence: CASSQGFRGEAFF. CDR3 DNA sequence: TGCGCCAGCAGCCAGGGATTCAGGGGTGAAGCTTTCTTT.